Sequencing of this TCR beta chain was carried out in a study of T cells in tuberculosis. CDR1 and CDR2 (germline): LNHNV, YYDKDF (reference sequence). This CDR3 region has 16 residues. Trimming at V came to 3 bases and at J to 0 bases, leaving 4 bases not matched to a gene. The protocol was immunoSEQ multiplex PCR, while the TCRdb copy is restricted to in-frame clones and leaves out a portion. The sample records more than 20,000 clones, around 91% being singletons. The V call is TRBV15, the J call TRBJ2-3; 9 bases are shared with TRBD1. The sample taken for sequencing was PBMCs. The source of this sequence is a donor aged 10 to 29 with latent tuberculosis or without tuberculosis infection. The CDR3 protein is CATSSYGTGSTDTQYF. CDR3 coding DNA: TGTGCCACCAGCAGTTACGGGACAGGGAGCACAGATACGCAGTATTTT.